These T cell receptor beta chains were read from a single sample in a study of radiotherapy plus CTLA-4 blockade in lung cancer. The assay was immunoSEQ multiplex PCR, and TCRdb's table has in-frame clones only and misses some. The table shows about 49,000 clones, with 88% occurring only once. The input for sequencing was peripheral blood, taken from a patient treated with radiotherapy plus ipilimumab. The source of these receptors is a human donor with non-small cell lung cancer whose response to radiotherapy plus ipilimumab could not be evaluated. Each CDR3 is given with its conserved first and last residue. D genes are given only for firm matches. Part of the rows lack a size; the others show once, few, many or a class for expanded clones.

size | D | J | V | DNA | CDR3
- | - | TRBJ2-5 | TRBV4-1 | TGCGCCAGCAGCCAATTGGGGACAATCCCGGAGGCCCAGTACTTC | CASSQLGTIPEAQYF
- | TRBD2 | TRBJ2-7 | TRBV7-2 | TGTGCCAGCAGCGCTAGGGCGGGAGCAGGCGAGCAGTACTTC | CASSARAGAGEQYF
- | TRBD1 | TRBJ1-5 | TRBV23-1 | TGCGCCAGCAGTCAAAGGTCGGGCAGGGGGATGGATCAGCCCCAGCATTTT | CASSQRSGRGMDQPQHF
once | TRBD1 | TRBJ2-5 | TRBV7-2 | TGTGCCAGCAGCATGGGACAGGGAGAGACCCAGTACTTC | CASSMGQGETQYF
- | - | TRBJ2-7 | TRBV19 | TGTGCCAGTACCGCGACAGGATTTACCTACGAGCAGTACTTC | CASTATGFTYEQYF
- | TRBD1 | TRBJ2-7 | TRBV19 | TGTGCCAGTAGTATCGCCGACAGGGCCTACGAGCAGTACTTC | CASSIADRAYEQYF
- | TRBD1 | TRBJ2-1 | TRBV5-1 | TGCGCCAGCAGCTTCGGGACAGGGGACAATGAGCAGCTCTTC | CASSFGTGDNEQLF
- | TRBD1 | TRBJ1-1 | TRBV7-9 | TGTGCCAGCAGCCCCGGGACAGGGACTGAAGCTTTCTTT | CASSPGTGTEAFF
- | TRBD2 | TRBJ2-3 | TRBV7-2 | TGTGCCAGCAGCTTGGCTAGCGGGAGGCGCCTCGGAGATACGCAGTATTTT | CASSLASGRRLGDTQYF
- | - | TRBJ2-3 | TRBV4-3 | TGCGCCAGCAGCCACCTACCAGGGGCAGATACGCAGTATTTT | CASSHLPGADTQYF
- | TRBD1 | TRBJ1-1 | TRBV5-4 | TGTGCCAGCAGCGACAGGGGGCGGACTGAAGCTTTCTTT | CASSDRGRTEAFF
- | TRBD1 | TRBJ1-2 | TRBV29-1 | TGCAGCGTTACAGGGGGCGACTATGGCTACACCTTC | CSVTGGDYGYTF
- | - | TRBJ1-2 | TRBV7-9 | TGTGCCAGCGGTCGAACAGGAAACTATGGCTACACCTTC | CASGRTGNYGYTF
- | TRBD1 | TRBJ1-4 | TRBV9 | TGTGCCAGCAGCGTCGGGACAGGGTGGACTAATGAAAAACTGTTTTTT | CASSVGTGWTNEKLFF
- | TRBD2 | TRBJ2-7 | TRBV5-1 | TGCGCCAGCAGCTTGGGGACTAGCGACTACGAGCAGTACTTC | CASSLGTSDYEQYF
once | - | TRBJ1-1 | TRBV10-2 | TGCGCCAGCAGCGGGTTTGCGGGGAACACTGAAGCTTTCTTT | CASSGFAGNTEAFF
- | - | TRBJ2-5 | TRBV27 | TGTGCCAGCAGCCCCAATCCCGGGGAATGGGGAGAGACCCAGTACTTC | CASSPNPGEWGETQYF
few | TRBD1 | TRBJ2-7 | TRBV27 | TGTGCCAGCAGTTCCTCGGGACAGGGGTGGGACGAGCAGTACTTC | CASSSSGQGWDEQYF
- | TRBD1 | TRBJ1-1 | TRBV10-3 | TGTGCCATACAGGGGGTGAACACTGAAGCTTTCTTT | CAIQGVNTEAFF
- | - | TRBJ1-1 | TRBV7-2 | TGTGCCAGCAGCTACTTAACAGGGCCCATGAACACTGAAGCTTTCTTT | CASSYLTGPMNTEAFF
- | - | TRBJ2-7 | TRBV30 | TGTGCCTGGAGTGTCTCAGGCTACGAGCAGTACTTC | CAWSVSGYEQYF
- | TRBD2 | TRBJ2-3 | TRBV27 | TGTGCCAGCAGGATAGCGGGGATCACAGATACGCAGTATTTT | CASRIAGITDTQYF
once | - | TRBJ2-3 | TRBV11-2 | TGTGCCAGCAGATCTACAGATACGCAGTATTTT | CASRSTDTQYF
medium-sized | TRBD1 | TRBJ2-5 | TRBV25-1 | TGTGCCAGCAGTCCCCACAGGGGGCGGGGAGAGACCCAGTACTTC | CASSPHRGRGETQYF
- | TRBD1 | TRBJ1-1 | TRBV6-1 | TGTGCCAGCAGTGAACGGGGACAGGGGGCGGGTGAAGCTTTCTTT | CASSERGQGAGEAFF
- | - | TRBJ2-3 | TRBV5-1 | TGCGCCAGCAGCTTGGGAGCGCGGGCGGATACGCAGTATTTT | CASSLGARADTQYF
- | - | TRBJ2-1 | TRBV19 | TGTGCCAGTAGGCCGAGGGATTCTCGCCCCAATGAGCAGTTCTTC | CASRPRDSRPNEQFF
- | TRBD1 | TRBJ1-2 | TRBV19 | TGTGCCAGTACTTTTCCGGGACAGGGACTTGGCTACACCTTC | CASTFPGQGLGYTF
- | TRBD2 | TRBJ2-5 | TRBV7-2 | TGTGCCAGCAGCTTACGCACCCTCGGGGGGGCTGAGACCCAGTACTTC | CASSLRTLGGAETQYF
- | TRBD1 | TRBJ1-5 | TRBV28 | TGTGCCAGCAGTCCCGGGACAGGGGGCTACCAGCCCCAGCATTTT | CASSPGTGGYQPQHF
- | - | TRBJ1-1 | TRBV5-1 | TGCGCCAGCACCCCGGGTGGAGAGAACACTGAAGCTTTCTTT | CASTPGGENTEAFF
- | TRBD2 | TRBJ2-1 | TRBV9 | TGTGCCAGCAGCGTAGGCAGCGGGGGGGCCGGGGAGCAGTTCTTC | CASSVGSGGAGEQFF
- | TRBD1 | TRBJ1-1 | TRBV6-1 | TGTGCCAGCAGGACAGGGCCCTCGCGCACTGAAGCTTTCTTT | CASRTGPSRTEAFF
- | - | TRBJ2-4 | TRBV5-1 | TGCGCCAGCAGTCGGGGTATGAGAATGGACATTCAGTACTTC | CASSRGMRMDIQYF
- | TRBD1 | TRBJ2-7 | TRBV6-5 | TGTGCCAGCAGTTCCCGGGACAGGGGATCCTACGAGCAGTACTTC | CASSSRDRGSYEQYF
once | TRBD1 | TRBJ1-3 | TRBV11-2 | TGTGCCAGCAGCCCGCGGACAGGGGGCGGGAGGTCAGCCATATATTTT | CASSPRTGGGRSAIYF
- | TRBD1 | TRBJ2-3 | TRBV18 | TGTGCCAGCTCACCGAGGACAGGGGCGGCAGATACGCAGTATTTT | CASSPRTGAADTQYF
- | TRBD1 | TRBJ2-2 | TRBV10-3 | TGTGCCATCAGCCCGGGACAGCGGACGAACACCGGGGAGCTGTTTTTT | CAISPGQRTNTGELFF
- | - | TRBJ1-1 | TRBV19 | TGTGCCAGTAGTATCTGGCTGGACACTGAAGCTTTCTTT | CASSIWLDTEAFF
few | - | TRBJ2-5 | TRBV28 | TGTGCCAGCAGTTCGGGACATCACGGGCCTGTCCAAGAGACCCAGTACTTC | CASSSGHHGPVQETQYF
- | - | TRBJ1-1 | TRBV19 | TGTGCCAGTTTAAAGGTGGCGGGGAACACTGAAGCTTTCTTT | CASLKVAGNTEAFF
- | TRBD1 | TRBJ1-4 | TRBV19 | TGTGCCAGTAGTCCCAGGGGGCGCGATGAAAAACTGTTTTTT | CASSPRGRDEKLFF